The 18 T cell receptor beta chains below come from one sample, sequenced in a study of cytomegalovirus exposure and HLA in healthy donors. PCR primers comprised 60 Vbeta and 13 Jbeta primers. TCRdb keeps only in-frame clones here, not all; method: immunoSEQ multiplex PCR. This repertoire shows around 130,000 clones, over 70% found once; its top ten account for around 2%. The sample consisted of PBMCs. Source of these receptors: a woman between 40 and 55 years old in good health and CMV-seronegative.

The chain combines TRBV7-3 with TRBJ2-5; a weak D match, TRBD1 (6 bases). This CDR3 has 13 amino acids. Germline V gives CDR1 SGHTA, CDR2 FQGTGA. V was cut by 8 bases and J by 1 base, with 11 bases left in between. CDR3 amino acids: CASGRTVQETQYF. The CDR3 coding sequence is TGTGCCAGCGGACGGACAGTCCAAGAGACCCAGTACTTC.

V gene TRBV5-1 combines with J gene TRBJ1-1; 9 bases map to TRBD1. Germline V gives CDR1 SGHRS, CDR2 YFSETQ. The CDR3 sequence is 15 residues long. V gave up 0 bases and J gave up 3 bases; unmatched junction bases: 3. CDR3 DNA sequence: TGCGCCAGCAGCTTGGACCGGACAGGGGACACTGAAGCTTTCTTT. This translates into CASSLDRTGDTEAFF.

The chain recombines TRBV5-5 with TRBJ1-3; 10 bases map to TRBD1. The V gene end was trimmed by 4 bases and the J gene end by 4 bases; junction bases not matched to a gene: 5. Germline values: CDR1 SGHKS, CDR2 YYEKEE (reference sequence). The CDR3 covers 15 residues. CDR3 residues: CASSGGQGLGNTIYF. Here the CDR3 DNA reads TGTGCCAGCAGCGGGGGACAGGGGTTGGGAAACACCATATATTTT.

The V gene is TRBV4-2, the J gene TRBJ2-5; TRBD2 might be the D (5 bases). Trimming removed 1 base at V and 3 bases at J, with 18 bases between. This CDR3 has 17 amino acids. In germline, CDR1 is LGHNA, CDR2 YNFKEQ. The CDR3 region is CASSQGMPRRVEETQYF. In DNA form, the CDR3 reads TGTGCCAGCAGCCAAGGAATGCCTCGGCGGGTTGAAGAGACCCAGTACTTC.

J is TRBJ2-7 and V is TRBV7-9, with D hard to call. There are 13 residues in the CDR3. Germline CDR1 is SEHNR and CDR2 is FQNEAQ (reference sequence). Between the trimmed V and J ends, which lost 5 bases and 2 bases, there was a span of 10 bases. In nucleotides, the CDR3 is TGTGCCAGCAGCCCGACTTCAGCCTACGAGCAGTACTTC. It is translated as CASSPTSAYEQYF.

This chain uses TRBV11-2 with TRBJ2-5, with D possibly being TRBD2 (6 bases). The CDR3 consists of 15 residues. Deletions cut 4 bases from V and 4 bases from J, with 16 bases between. CDR1 is SGHAT and CDR2 is FQNNGV in the germline V gene. Here the CDR3 reads CASSSYQDGGETQYF. The CDR3, as DNA: TGTGCCAGCAGCTCCTACCAGGACGGGGGAGAGACCCAGTACTTC.

The sample holds one count of this clone. This chain links TRBV5-6 with TRBJ2-2; 9 bases are a match to TRBD1. CDR3 size: 17 residues. Trimming removed 0 bases from V and 4 bases from J; junction bases left unmatched: 7. Germline V gives CDR1 SGHDT, CDR2 YYEEEE. CDR3 in DNA: TGTGCCAGCAGCTTGGGGTGGACAGGGGTAGTCACCGGGGAGCTGTTTTTT. It yields the protein CASSLGWTGVVTGELFF.

V is TRBV9 and J is TRBJ1-2; D possibly corresponds to TRBD1 (6 bases). CDR3 size: 15 residues. The ends were cut back, 3 bases at V and 4 bases at J, with 16 bases in the middle. The germline CDR1 and CDR2 sequences are SGDLS and YYNGEE. In DNA form, the CDR3 reads TGTGCCAGCAGCGCCGGGGGGGCAGCTCCCTATGGCTACACCTTC. It codes for CASSAGGAAPYGYTF.

The gene calls are TRBV9 and TRBJ2-2, with TRBD2 matching over 10 bases. V lost 5 bases to trimming and J lost 2 bases; unmatched junction nucleotides: 6. The germline V gene encodes CDR1 SGDLS and CDR2 YYNGEE. The CDR3 covers 16 residues. The DNA for the CDR3 is TGTGCCAGCAGATCTGGACTAGCGGTTAACACCGGGGAGCTGTTTTTT. Its translation is CASRSGLAVNTGELFF.

The CDR3 here is CASSHWDSEAFF. CDR3 coding DNA: TGTGCCAGTAGCCACTGGGACAGTGAAGCTTTCTTT. The V call is TRBV19, the J call TRBJ1-1; TRBD1 aligns across 7 bases. The CDR3 is 12 amino acids. From germline, CDR1 is LNHDA and CDR2 SQIVND (reference sequence). Trimming removed 6 bases from V and 7 bases from J; junction bases left unmatched: 5.

The chain joins TRBV16 to TRBJ1-2, with D tentatively TRBD1 (6 bases). The length of the CDR3 is 15 residues. Germline-derived CDR1 and CDR2 are KGHSY and FQNENV. The V end lost 0 bases, the J end lost 5 bases, and 13 bases lay between the germline ends. Here the CDR3 reads CASSQSLAGEYGYTF. CDR3 sequence (DNA): TGTGCCAGCAGCCAATCTTTGGCAGGGGAGTATGGCTACACCTTC.

Notes on this clone: Sequence at one end of the junction differs from germline and may be a read error. The gene calls are TRBV2 and TRBJ1-1; TRBD1 might be the D (6 bases). CDR1 is SNHLY and CDR2 is FYNNEI in the germline V gene. The CDR3 is 13 amino acids. This CDR3 is CASRYRDTQLLSF. The CDR3 DNA reads as TGTGCCAGCAGATACAGGGATACCCAGCTACTTTCCTTT. Combining the CDR3 with reference TRBV2 and TRBJ1-1 gives the whole variable domain EPEVTQTPSHQVTQMGQEVILRCVPISNHLYFYWYRQILGQKVEFLVSFYNNEISEKSEIFDDQFSVERPDGSNFTLKIRSTKLEDSAMYFCASRYRDTQLLSFGQGTRLTVV.

J is TRBJ1-2 and V is TRBV7-2, with D possibly matching TRBD1 (5 bases). This CDR3 has 13 residues. V was trimmed by 5 bases and J by 5 bases, leaving 12 bases between them. Germline assignment: CDR1 SGHTA and CDR2 FQGNSA. The CDR3 region has the DNA TGTGCCAGCAGCAGACTTCAGGGATATGGCTACACCTTC. This translates into CASSRLQGYGYTF.

This chain uses TRBV2 with TRBJ2-7, with 8 bases that match TRBD1. J was trimmed by 3 bases and V by 3 bases; bases with no gene match: 4. Germline assignment: CDR1 SNHLY and CDR2 FYNNEI. The CDR3 is 14 residues long. The CDR3 reads CASSDPGQGYEQYF. CDR3 bases: TGTGCCAGCAGTGATCCTGGACAGGGCTACGAGCAGTACTTC.

The V and J genes are TRBV6-1 and TRBJ1-1; no clear D gene. The CDR3 has 14 residues. Deletions cut 1 base from V and 6 bases from J, with 12 bases between. The germline V gene has CDR1 MNHNS and CDR2 SASEGT. The CDR3 nucleotides are TGTGCCAGCAGTGAAGAAGTGTGGAGAGCTGAAGCTTTCTTT. Residues: CASSEEVWRAEAFF.

The chain uses TRBV2 and TRBJ2-7; TRBD1 aligns across 8 bases. V shed 6 bases and J 0 bases; nucleotides not matched to a gene: 10. Germline V gene sequence: CDR1 SNHLY, CDR2 FYNNEI. The CDR3 has 16 amino acids. CDR3 sequence (DNA): TGTGCCAGCAGCTACGGGGGACAGGTAGTCTCCTACGAGCAGTACTTC. Translating it yields CASSYGGQVVSYEQYF.

V and J are TRBV5-1 and TRBJ2-2; 7 bases are a match to TRBD1. The CDR3 runs to 13 residues. J lost 3 bases, V lost 7 bases, and 3 bases had no gene match. The germline CDR1 and CDR2 sequences are SGHRS and YFSETQ. The CDR3 DNA reads TGCGCCAGCGGGGACAGAGACACCGGGGAGCTGTTTTTT. Its translation: CASGDRDTGELFF.

As for this clone: An end of the junction differs from the germline gene, which may be a read error. The chain carries TRBV19 and TRBJ2-4; D may be TRBD2 (6 bases). The CDR3 sequence is 17 residues long. The germline V gene has CDR1 LNHDA and CDR2 SQIVND (reference sequence). CDR3 sequence (DNA): TGTGCCAGTAGTAGGACGGGCTCCGGCAGGGTCGGACAAGGCGGGAACTTC. It yields the protein CASSRTGSGRVGQGGNF. Together with reference TRBV19 and TRBJ2-4, the CDR3 gives the full variable domain: DGGITQSPKYLFRKEGQNVTLSCEQNLNHDAMYWYRQDPGQGLRLIYYSQIVNDFQKGDIAEGYSVSREKKESFPLTVTSAQKNPTAFYLCASSRTGSGRVGQGGNFGAGTRLSVL.